The rows below give T cell receptor beta chains drawn from one sample of a study of T cell responses to AZD1222 COVID-19 vaccine. Libraries were prepared by immunoSEQ multiplex PCR; TCRdb keeps only in-frame clonotypes and omits some of them. The data show around 83,000 clones, with about 90% seen just once and around 5.2% held by the top ten. The sequencing here drew on peripheral blood, taken on day 0 of AZD1222 vaccination. These TCRs come from an adult in good health. CDR3s include the opening cysteine and the closing phenylalanine or tryptophan. Fields, in order: clone size, V gene, J gene, D gene, CDR3 protein, CDR3 DNA. D genes are given only for firm matches. Size values are once, few and many counts, or a class for expanded clones, and some rows have none.

>-|TRBV28|TRBJ1-6|-
CASRTTKGTDNSPLHF
TGTGCCAGCAGAACTACAAAGGGAACTGATAATTCACCCCTCCACTTT
>-|TRBV27|TRBJ2-1|-
CASSLSGGGTFEQFF
TGTGCCAGCAGCCTTAGCGGAGGGGGGACTTTTGAGCAGTTCTTC
>few|TRBV12-3/TRBV12-4|TRBJ1-5|-
CASSLAQGQPQHF
TGTGCCAGCAGTTTAGCCCAGGGGCAGCCCCAGCATTTT
>few|TRBV7-9|TRBJ1-5|-
CASSLAGFYQPQHF
TGTGCCAGCAGCTTAGCTGGGTTTTATCAGCCCCAGCATTTT
>-|TRBV5-5|TRBJ1-1|-
CASSLYRNTEAFF
TGTGCCAGCAGCTTGTATCGGAACACTGAAGCTTTCTTT
>once|TRBV5-6|TRBJ2-5|-
CASSLAETQYF
TGTGCCAGCAGTCTCGCCGAGACCCAGTACTTC
>-|TRBV5-1|TRBJ2-2|TRBD1
CASSTDRGRGELFF
TGCGCCAGCAGCACAGACAGGGGAAGGGGGGAGCTGTTTTTT
>-|TRBV20-1|TRBJ1-5|-
CSASNQPQHF
TGCAGTGCTAGCAATCAGCCCCAGCATTTT
>-|TRBV7-9|TRBJ2-3|-
CASSLAWSPELADTQYF
TGTGCCAGCAGCTTAGCTTGGAGTCCAGAGTTAGCAGATACGCAGTATTTT
>-|TRBV7-2|TRBJ1-2|TRBD1
CASSFYQGQGHTF
TGTGCCAGCAGCTTCTATCAGGGACAGGGCCACACCTTC
>-|TRBV5-4|TRBJ2-5|TRBD2
CASSWGGGETQYF
TGTGCCAGCAGCTGGGGGGGAGGAGAGACCCAGTACTTC
>-|TRBV7-3|TRBJ1-3|-
CASSPRQTSSSSGNTIYF
TGTGCCAGCAGCCCCCGACAGACTTCATCTTCGTCCGGAAACACCATATATTTT
>-|TRBV27|TRBJ2-7|TRBD2
CASSSLGLAGAYEQYF
TGTGCCAGCAGTTCACTCGGACTAGCGGGAGCCTACGAGCAGTACTTC
>-|TRBV6-5|TRBJ2-7|-
CASSYPGTYEQYF
TGTGCCAGCAGTTACCCGGGGACCTACGAGCAGTACTTC
>-|TRBV30|TRBJ1-2|-
CAWSGGAGKGGYTF
TGTGCCTGGAGCGGGGGGGCCGGAAAGGGTGGCTACACCTTC
>-|TRBV30|TRBJ1-2|-
CAWGPDYGYTF
TGTGCCTGGGGTCCGGACTATGGCTACACCTTC
>-|TRBV30|TRBJ2-7|-
CAWDPDRRNSYEQYF
TGTGCCTGGGACCCCGACAGACGTAATTCCTACGAGCAGTACTTC
>-|TRBV5-1|TRBJ2-1|-
CASSLRTASYNEQFF
TGCGCCAGCAGCTTGAGAACGGCCTCCTACAATGAGCAGTTCTTC
>-|TRBV7-3|TRBJ2-1|-
CASSQTGADYSYNEQFF
TGTGCCAGCAGCCAAACCGGGGCCGACTATTCCTACAATGAGCAGTTCTTC
>-|TRBV12-3/TRBV12-4|TRBJ1-1|-
CASSLRSNTEAFF
TGTGCCAGCAGTTTAAGGTCGAACACTGAAGCTTTCTTT
>-|TRBV2|TRBJ2-7|TRBD2
CATRGLAGAGEQYF
TGTGCCACCAGGGGACTAGCGGGAGCGGGCGAGCAGTACTTC
>-|TRBV4-3|TRBJ1-2|-
CASSPRTTYGYTF
TGCGCCAGCAGCCCGAGGACAACCTATGGCTACACCTTC
>once|TRBV15|TRBJ1-6|TRBD1
CATSGNPDRGHDSPLHF
TGTGCCACCAGCGGAAATCCCGACAGGGGACACGATTCACCCCTCCACTTT
>-|TRBV4-2|TRBJ2-3|TRBD1
CASSQEPLTGGRGHTDTQYF
TGTGCCAGCAGCCAAGAGCCCCTAACAGGGGGCAGGGGACACACAGATACGCAGTATTTT
>-|TRBV28|TRBJ2-2|-
CASRQGRVGELFF
TGTGCCAGCAGACAGGGGAGGGTTGGGGAGCTGTTTTTT
>-|TRBV27|TRBJ2-7|TRBD2
CASSGLAGGEPYEQYF
TGTGCCAGCAGTGGGCTAGCGGGAGGCGAACCCTACGAGCAGTACTTC
>-|TRBV19|TRBJ1-2|-
CATAFGDYGYTF
TGTGCCACGGCCTTCGGGGACTATGGCTACACCTTC
>-|TRBV27|TRBJ1-5|-
CASSRDGMGNQPQHF
TGTGCCAGCAGTCGGGACGGCATGGGCAATCAGCCCCAGCATTTT
>-|TRBV12-3/TRBV12-4|TRBJ2-7|TRBD2
CASQQREFWEQYF
TGTGCCAGTCAGCAGCGGGAGTTTTGGGAGCAGTACTTC
>-|TRBV5-6|TRBJ1-1|-
CASSGTLGLYNTEAFF
TGTGCCAGCAGCGGGACCCTTGGCCTTTATAACACTGAAGCTTTCTTT
>-|TRBV7-3|TRBJ2-1|-
CASSPTPGADGEQFF
TGTGCCAGCAGCCCGACTCCGGGAGCTGATGGTGAGCAGTTCTTC
>-|TRBV7-9|TRBJ1-5|-
CASSFRNQPQHF
TGTGCCAGCAGCTTTCGGAATCAGCCCCAGCATTTT
>once|TRBV9|TRBJ1-1|-
CASSESAGLLTGGAFF
TGTGCCAGCAGCGAGTCAGCCGGACTCCTAACCGGGGGGGCTTTCTTT
>-|TRBV3-1/TRBV3-2|TRBJ1-5|TRBD1
CASSQGGGQAYQPQHF
TGTGCCAGCAGCCAAGGGGGGGGACAGGCCTATCAGCCCCAGCATTTT
>-|TRBV28|TRBJ2-7|-
CASSSLLYEQYF
TGTGCCAGCAGTTCCCTACTCTACGAGCAGTACTTC
>few|TRBV7-2|TRBJ2-7|-
CASSLGLRVEQYF
TGTGCCAGCAGCTTGGGACTGAGGGTCGAGCAGTACTTC
>-|TRBV27|TRBJ1-2|-
CASSFVGTDSLYGYTF
TGTGCCAGCAGTTTCGTTGGGACCGACTCCCTCTATGGCTACACCTTC
>-|TRBV7-2|TRBJ2-1|-
CASSPLARPYNEQFF
TGTGCCAGCAGCCCCCTAGCGCGCCCCTACAATGAGCAGTTCTTC
>-|TRBV7-7|TRBJ2-7|TRBD1
CASSLDRGHNEQYF
TGTGCTAGCAGCTTAGACAGGGGGCATAACGAGCAGTACTTC
>-|TRBV7-9|TRBJ1-2|-
CASSHRDGFYGYTF
TGTGCCAGCAGCCATCGGGACGGATTCTATGGCTACACCTTC
>-|TRBV6-5|TRBJ1-5|TRBD1
CASSTYRGPGQPQHF
TGTGCCAGCAGTACGTACAGGGGGCCGGGGCAGCCCCAGCATTTT
>-|TRBV3-1/TRBV3-2|TRBJ1-2|-
CASNMGAEANYGYTF
TGTGCCAGCAACATGGGGGCAGAGGCTAACTATGGCTACACCTTC
>-|TRBV6-2/TRBV6-3|TRBJ2-3|-
CASSYSPAGYLTDTQYF
TGTGCCAGCAGTTACTCTCCTGCGGGGTATCTCACAGATACGCAGTATTTT
>-|TRBV9|TRBJ2-4|-
CASSVASYAGAGKNIQYF
TGTGCCAGCAGCGTAGCTAGTTATGCAGGGGCGGGCAAAAACATTCAGTACTTC
>-|TRBV6-6|TRBJ1-2|-
CASNEPILNYGYTF
TGTGCCAGCAATGAGCCGATACTTAACTATGGCTACACCTTC
>-|TRBV15|TRBJ2-1|TRBD2
CATSPKTSGRNNEQFF
TGTGCCACCAGCCCTAAGACTAGCGGGAGAAACAATGAGCAGTTCTTC
>-|TRBV5-4|TRBJ2-1|TRBD2
CASSLSSGRPSAEQFF
TGTGCCAGCAGCTTGTCTAGCGGGAGACCCTCAGCTGAGCAGTTCTTC
>-|TRBV30|TRBJ1-3|TRBD1
CAWSETGAGNTIYF
TGTGCCTGGAGTGAAACAGGGGCTGGAAACACCATATATTTT
>-|TRBV19|TRBJ1-3|-
CASSINGNTIYF
TGTGCCAGTAGTATTAACGGAAACACCATATATTTT
>-|TRBV6-2/TRBV6-3|TRBJ1-1|-
CASSYDGYYTEAFF
TGTGCCAGCAGTTACGACGGATACTACACTGAAGCTTTCTTT
>-|TRBV29-1|TRBJ2-5|-
CSVVGSMVQETQYF
TGCAGCGTTGTGGGGTCCATGGTTCAAGAGACCCAGTACTTC
>-|TRBV27|TRBJ2-7|TRBD2
CASSLSGGRLLGEQYF
TGTGCCAGCAGTTTATCGGGGGGGAGGCTGTTAGGCGAGCAGTACTTC
>-|TRBV9|TRBJ1-1|-
CASSPAEPPGAFF
TGTGCCAGCAGCCCAGCGGAGCCCCCCGGCGCTTTCTTT
>-|TRBV15|TRBJ2-1|TRBD1
CATSRPGQRRNEQFF
TGTGCCACCAGCAGACCGGGACAGAGAAGGAATGAGCAGTTCTTC